This TCR beta chain is from a study of blood T cells in healthy people across ages. Turning to the study itself: Capture via template switching afforded approximately one barcoded beta molecule per two T cells. Findings and caveats of the study: A roughly linear age-dependent decrease characterized TCR beta diversity per million T cells.

The authors ran a second PCR of about 7 to 11 cycles using a sample-barcoded 5' primer and a J-beta primer mix. TCRdb recomputed calls from the 5' RACE reads with MiXCR, one row per CDR3 protein. This table holds 910,000 or so distinct CDR3 sequences, roughly half found once. At least 5.5 micrograms of total RNA were extracted per sample. This clonotype was counted between two and nine times. Its antigen is unidentified. V lost 6 bases to trimming and J lost 4 bases, with 9 bases between them. The CDR3 is 12 amino acids. CDR1 is SNHLY, CDR2 FYNNEI, per germline. The TCR originated in a woman aged 55-70 years in good health. The chain combines TRBV2 with TRBJ2-5, with no clear D. The sequenced sample was blood. The CDR3 nucleotides read TGTGCCAGCAGCGATCCCCCAGAGACCCAGTACTTC. Its translation is CASSDPPETQYF.